The T cell receptor beta chain described here comes from a study of human T cells and chemical hapten exposure. Study context: Diphenylcyclopropenone doses were given weekly to the scalps of patients across the roughly 25-week study.

The V end was cut by 1 base, the J end by 4 bases, with 8 bases between. Germline CDR1 and CDR2: LNHDA and SQIVND (reference sequence). The CDR3 has 14 residues. TCRdb called the RACE reads again in MiXCR, with one record for every CDR3 protein. Here the sample spans about 56,000 distinct CDR3 sequences, about 9.6% being singletons. In this sample, this clonotype turned up a few times. Time point described: patch test 1, 2 weeks after DPC sensitization. Treatment noted: therapeutic diphenylcyclopropenone sensitization with weekly scalp DPC. Ahead of each patch test application, blood was drawn. Those who donated were patients with alopecia, 18 to 70 years of age, and suitable for DPC.

The rearrangement links TRBV19 to TRBJ2-1, with D uncertain. The material sequenced was whole blood, taken in connection with sensitization to the hapten diphenylcyclopropenone (DPC). This TCR came from a woman aged 40 to 55 with alopecia areata. Some clones in this sample may be carry-over from other donors' samples. The CDR3 reads CASSIAVRYNEQFF. DNA of the CDR3: TGTGCCAGTAGTATAGCCGTCAGGTACAATGAGCAGTTCTTC.